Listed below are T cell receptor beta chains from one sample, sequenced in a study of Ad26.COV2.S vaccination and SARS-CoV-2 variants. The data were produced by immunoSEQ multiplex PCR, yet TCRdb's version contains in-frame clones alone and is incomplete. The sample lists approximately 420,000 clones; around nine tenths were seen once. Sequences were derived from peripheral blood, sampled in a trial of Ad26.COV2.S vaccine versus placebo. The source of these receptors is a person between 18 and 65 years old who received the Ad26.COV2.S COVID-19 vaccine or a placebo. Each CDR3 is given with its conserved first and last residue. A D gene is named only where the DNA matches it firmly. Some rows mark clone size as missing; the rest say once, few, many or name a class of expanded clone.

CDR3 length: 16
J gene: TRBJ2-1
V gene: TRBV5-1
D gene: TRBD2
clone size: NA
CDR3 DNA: TGCGCCAGCAGCCCAGGGACTAGCGGGGGGGTACATGAGCAGTTCTTC
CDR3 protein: CASSPGTSGGVHEQFF

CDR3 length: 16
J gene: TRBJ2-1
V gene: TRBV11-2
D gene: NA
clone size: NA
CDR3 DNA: TGTGCCAGCAGCTTAGTACGAGGGGCTAGCTTCAATGAGCAGTTCTTC
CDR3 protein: CASSLVRGASFNEQFF

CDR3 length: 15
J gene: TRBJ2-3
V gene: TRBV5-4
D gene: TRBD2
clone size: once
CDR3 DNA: TGTGCCAGCAGCTTGGGTAGCGGGGCAACAGATACGCAGTATTTT
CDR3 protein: CASSLGSGATDTQYF

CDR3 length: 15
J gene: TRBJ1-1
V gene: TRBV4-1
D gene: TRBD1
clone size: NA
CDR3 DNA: TGCGCCAGCAGTCAGACAGGGGGCGTGAGAACTGAAGCTTTCTTT
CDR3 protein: CASSQTGGVRTEAFF

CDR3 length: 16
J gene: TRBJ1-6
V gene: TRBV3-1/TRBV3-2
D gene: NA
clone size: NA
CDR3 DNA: TGTGCCAGCAGCCAAGGAGGGGGTTCCTATAATTCACCCCTCCACTTT
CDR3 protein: CASSQGGGSYNSPLHF

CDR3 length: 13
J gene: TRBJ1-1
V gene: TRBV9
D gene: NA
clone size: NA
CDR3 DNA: TGTGCCAGCAGCGTAGACGCGAGCACTGAAGCTTTCTTT
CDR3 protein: CASSVDASTEAFF

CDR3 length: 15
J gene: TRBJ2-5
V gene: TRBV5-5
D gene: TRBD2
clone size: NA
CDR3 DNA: TGTGCCAGCAGCTATAGGACTAGCCGCCAAGAGACCCAGTACTTC
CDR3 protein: CASSYRTSRQETQYF

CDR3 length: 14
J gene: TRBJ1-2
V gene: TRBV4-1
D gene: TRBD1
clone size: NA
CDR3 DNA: TGCGCCAGCAGCCGTCCGGGACAGGGAGATGGCTACACCTTC
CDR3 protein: CASSRPGQGDGYTF

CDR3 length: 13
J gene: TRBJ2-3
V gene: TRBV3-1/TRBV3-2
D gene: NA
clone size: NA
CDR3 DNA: TGTGCCAGCAGCCATCTATCCACAGATACGCAGTATTTT
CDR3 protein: CASSHLSTDTQYF

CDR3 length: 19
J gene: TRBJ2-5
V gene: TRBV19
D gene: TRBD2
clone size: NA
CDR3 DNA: TGTGCCAGTAGGGGGAGGGGCCTAGGTCCTCTAGCGGGGGAAGAGACCCAGTACTTC
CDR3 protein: CASRGRGLGPLAGEETQYF

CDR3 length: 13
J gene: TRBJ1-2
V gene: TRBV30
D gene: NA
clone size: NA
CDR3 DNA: TGTGCCTGGTCCCCCGACAGCCACTATGGCTACACCTTC
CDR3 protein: CAWSPDSHYGYTF